At least ten counts were recorded for the clone carrying this T cell receptor (beta chain). The antigen remains unidentified. The record originates from a study of identical twins. Germline-derived CDR1 and CDR2 are MNHEY and SMNVEV (reference sequence). This CDR3 comprises 15 residues. The V end was cut by 0 bases, the J end by 5 bases, with 10 bases between. Template switching added a universal primer site; cDNA carried unique molecular identifiers. TCRdb called the 5' RACE reads again in MiXCR, with one record for every CDR3 protein. Of 350,000 to 500,000 distinct CDR3 sequences in the sample, about a fifth were seen once. Study outcomes and limitations: Compared with unrelated sharing, twin-shared out-of-frame alpha sequences had more low-probability sequences. Within cord blood, abundant beta clonotypes carried fewer insertions, but memory repertoires showed no such trend.

The sequence derives from a man aged 45-60 years in good health. Material: naive T cells sorted from blood. The chain combines TRBV27 with TRBJ2-2; D is uncertain. CDR3 nucleotide sequence: TGTGCCAGCAGTTTATCCCCCCTTGGGACCGGGGAGCTGTTTTTT. Protein sequence: CASSLSPLGTGELFF.